This passage covers 10 T cell receptor beta chains from one sample sequenced in a study of T cells in Graves' hyperthyroidism and ophthalmopathy. TCR beta CDR3 regions were amplified from RNA. HTBI primers drove first-round RT-PCR of the TCR CDR3. TCRdb reprocessed the multiplex PCR reads via MiXCR and lists one record per CDR3 protein. Of 700,000 or so distinct CDR3 sequences in the sample, 16% are singletons; the top ten hold under 10%. The sequenced material came from blood. The receptor set was obtained from a young man with Graves' hyperthyroidism.

The rearrangement uses TRBV19 and TRBJ2-7, with D maybe TRBD2 (6 bases). This CDR3 spans 14 amino acids. V lost 6 bases to trimming and J lost 2 bases, with 14 bases between them. CDR1 is LNHDA and CDR2 is SQIVND in the germline V gene (reference sequence). DNA for the CDR3: TGTGCCAGTAGCAGTTTGGGGGGTGCCTACGAGCAGTACTTC. Its translation is CASSSLGGAYEQYF.

This sequence joins TRBV12-3 or TRBV12-4 and TRBJ2-3, with 7 positions matching TRBD1. The V and J ends lost 8 bases and 3 bases, in that order; junction bases with no gene match: 8. CDR3 length equals 14 residues. The CDR3: CASDYGQATDTQYF. The CDR3 DNA sequence: TGTGCCAGCGACTATGGACAGGCTACAGATACGCAGTATTTT.

In its sample, this clonotype was seen a few times. The CDR3 DNA sequence: TGCAGTGCCTACATCAGGGTCAGTGCTTTCTTT. Translation: CSAYIRVSAFF. This rearrangement joins TRBV20-1 to TRBJ1-1, with D possibly being TRBD1 (5 bases). CDR1 and CDR2 (germline): DFQATT, SNEGSKA (reference sequence). Trimming stripped 6 bases from V and 11 bases from J, with 16 bases between. The CDR3 has 11 residues.

This rearrangement joins TRBV4-1 to TRBJ2-7, with D uncertain. Per the germline V gene, CDR1 is MGHRA and CDR2 is YSYEKL. Deletions cut 0 bases from V and 3 bases from J, with 12 bases between. The CDR3 contains 15 residues. CDR3 DNA: TGCGCCAGCAGCCAAGAACGCCTTATCCGCTACGAGCAGTACTTC. As protein: CASSQERLIRYEQYF.

This clonotype was counted a few times. The chain couples TRBV20-1 to TRBJ1-5, with 8 bases matching TRBD1. CDR1 is DFQATT, CDR2 SNEGSKA, per germline (reference sequence). With 0 bases clipped from V and 7 bases from J, the junction kept 8 bases outside the gene matches. The CDR3 sequence is 15 residues long. This chain's CDR3 is CSARDPRGPGQPQHF. The DNA for the CDR3 is TGCAGTGCTAGAGATCCCAGGGGGCCAGGGCAGCCCCAGCATTTT.

This clonotype was observed at least ten times. This sequence joins TRBV6-5 and TRBJ2-7; D possibly corresponds to TRBD2 (5 bases). The CDR3 totals 15 residues. From germline, CDR1 is MNHEY and CDR2 SVGAGI. Trimming pared 3 bases from V and 0 bases from J, leaving 12 bases between. The CDR3 region is CASSYGGLSSYEQYF. The CDR3 DNA follows: TGTGCCAGCAGTTATGGCGGACTCAGCTCCTACGAGCAGTACTTC.

The chain recombines TRBV14 with TRBJ2-7; 8 bases line up with TRBD2. With V trimmed by 5 bases and J by 0 bases, 9 bases remained unmatched. CDR1 is SGHDN and CDR2 is FVKESK in the germline V gene. The length of the CDR3 is 16 residues. The CDR3 nucleotides are TGTGCCAGCAGCTTATCCCTAGCGGGTAGCTCCTACGAGCAGTACTTC. This sequence encodes CASSLSLAGSSYEQYF.

On this clonotype: A much more abundant neighbour one base away suggests this may be a read error. The chain combines TRBV7-9 with TRBJ2-1; D uncertain. The CDR3 runs 14 residues. Germline loops: CDR1 SEHNR, CDR2 FQNEAQ (reference sequence). CDR3 nucleotide sequence: TGTGCCAGCAGCTTAGGTGGGCTACACAATGGGCAGTTCTTC. This sequence encodes CASSLGGLHNGQFF. The variable domain in full, with the rest retrieved from reference TRBV7-9 and TRBJ2-1, is DTGVSQNPRHKITKRGQNVTFRCDPISEHNRLYWYRQTLGQGPEFLTYFQNEAQLEKSRLLSDRFSAERPKGSFSTLEIQRTEQGDSAMYLCASSLGGLHNGQFFGPGTRLTVL.

In this sample, this clonotype turned up a few times. The rearrangement uses TRBV6-1 and TRBJ1-3; no clear D. The CDR3 runs 13 residues. The V and J ends lost 6 bases and 4 bases respectively, with 10 bases between them. CDR1 is MNHNS and CDR2 is SASEGT in the germline V gene. The CDR3 reads CASRPPSGNTIYF. The CDR3, as DNA: TGTGCCAGCAGGCCACCGTCGGGAAACACCATATATTTT.

V is TRBV4-2 and J is TRBJ2-7, with a tentative D call TRBD2 (5 bases). The CDR3 is 16 residues long. Trimming cost V 3 bases and J 9 bases, with 24 bases left between them. Per germline, CDR1 LGHNA and CDR2 YNFKEQ. CDR3 protein: CASSQATAGGTTTQYF. The CDR3 region has the DNA TGTGCCAGCAGCCAGGCAACAGCAGGAGGAACTACGACGCAGTACTTC.